This note documents a single TCR beta chain sequence. Its antigen is unknown. The same CDR3 is also encoded by other DNA sequences in this sample. The sample originates from a study of Ad26.COV2.S vaccination and SARS-CoV-2 variants. Study observations and caveats: Possible underestimation of total T cell responses by the TCR breadth and depth analyses was noted.

V was shortened by 1 base and J by 1 base, with 7 bases between the two germline ends. The CDR3 extends over 13 amino acids. CDR1 and CDR2 from the germline V gene are SQVTM and ANQGSEA. Treatment specified: some 20 received Ad26.COV2.S at low or high dose, single or two shots; a few received placebo; per-sample allocation not given. After the first vaccine or placebo injection, samples were drawn on day 63. The method was immunoSEQ multiplex PCR; TCRdb's version includes in-frame clones alone and lacks a portion of them. The sample lists roughly 320,000 clones, around 87% occurring once. The J gene is TRBJ1-1, the V gene TRBV29-1; D remains ambiguous. The source of this sequence is a person aged 18 to 59 who received the Ad26.COV2.S COVID-19 vaccine or a placebo. Sequences were derived from peripheral blood, sampled in a trial of Ad26.COV2.S vaccine versus placebo. The CDR3 DNA reads TGCAGCGTTGAAGGAGGCGCGAACACTGAAGCTTTCTTT. Translating it yields CSVEGGANTEAFF. The entire variable domain, with the rest obtained from reference TRBV29-1 and TRBJ1-1, is as follows: SAVISQKPSRDICQRGTSLTIQCQVDSQVTMMFWYRQQPGQSLTLIATANQGSEATYESGFVIDKFPISRPNLTFSTLTVSNMSPEDSSIYLCSVEGGANTEAFFGQGTRLTVV.